This passage covers 8 T cell receptor beta chains from one sample sequenced in a study of T cell responses to AZD1222 COVID-19 vaccine. Generated by immunoSEQ multiplex PCR, the TCRdb table keeps only in-frame clones and is missing some. The sample yields about 140,000 clones, about 93% seen once. The sample was peripheral blood, taken on day 0 of AZD1222 vaccination. Source of these receptors: an adult in good health.

This chain uses TRBV19 with TRBJ2-4, with 7 bases that match TRBD2. CDR3 size: 13 residues. Germline-derived CDR1 and CDR2 are LNHDA and SQIVND (reference sequence). After removal of 1 base from V and 10 bases from J, the junction contained 4 bases not matched to a gene. The CDR3 region is CASSIVTAGIQYF. CDR3 nucleotides: TGTGCCAGTAGTATAGTCACAGCGGGAATTCAGTACTTC.

V and J are TRBV24-1 and TRBJ2-3; D perhaps matches TRBD1 (5 bases). The germline V gene encodes CDR1 KGHDR and CDR2 SFDVKD. Trimming left V 0 bases short and J 3 bases short, with 12 bases between. The CDR3 loop spans 16 amino acids. The CDR3 sequence: CATSDLTGQETDTQYF. In DNA, the CDR3 is TGTGCCACCAGTGATTTGACAGGCCAAGAAACAGATACGCAGTATTTT.

This clone appeared once. The chain uses TRBV19 and TRBJ1-5; 10 bases are shared with TRBD1. Germline loops: CDR1 LNHDA, CDR2 SQIVND (reference sequence). The trim removed 6 bases at V and 0 bases at J, leaving 2 bases unmatched. This CDR3 comprises 15 residues. The CDR3 is CASSRDRGSNQPQHF. The CDR3 DNA follows: TGTGCCAGTAGCAGGGACAGGGGTAGCAATCAGCCCCAGCATTTT.

The chain carries TRBV28 and TRBJ2-1, with D perhaps TRBD2 (6 bases). V lost 6 bases and J 0 bases, leaving 9 bases between the germline ends. This CDR3 region has 14 residues. Per the germline V gene, CDR1 is MDHEN and CDR2 is SYDVKM. The CDR3 nucleotides are TGTGCCAGCAGAGACGGGAGCTCCTACAATGAGCAGTTCTTC. Translating gives CASRDGSSYNEQFF. The full variable domain, its missing parts supplied by reference TRBV28 and TRBJ2-1, is DVKVTQSSRYLVKRTGEKVFLECVQDMDHENMFWYRQDPGLGLRLIYFSYDVKMKEKGDIPEGYSVSREKKERFSLILESASTNQTSMYLCASRDGSSYNEQFFGPGTRLTVL.

Only one count was recorded for this clone. The chain uses TRBV12-3 or TRBV12-4 and TRBJ1-5; unclear D gene. This CDR3 spans 12 amino acids. The V gene lost 5 bases and the J gene lost 4 bases, with 6 bases spanning the gap. The CDR3 nucleotides read TGTGCCAGCAGTCGAAGGAATCAGCCCCAGCATTTT. Translation: CASSRRNQPQHF.

This chain links TRBV6-1 with TRBJ2-7; D gene ambiguous. V shed 2 bases and J shed 3 bases, with 8 bases lying between them. The CDR3 has 13 amino acids. From germline, CDR1 is MNHNS and CDR2 SASEGT. CDR3 in DNA: TGTGCCAGCAGTGAAAGCCCAGGCTACGAGCAGTACTTC. Translating it yields CASSESPGYEQYF.

The V gene is TRBV10-3, the J gene TRBJ1-2; 10 bases map to TRBD1. CDR1 ENHRY and CDR2 SYGVKD come from the germline V gene. With 8 bases clipped from V and 4 bases from J, the junction kept 10 bases outside the gene matches. The CDR3 length is 15 residues. CDR3 sequence reads: CAIGRDRGGSYGYTF. For the CDR3, the DNA is TGTGCCATCGGACGGGACAGGGGAGGAAGCTATGGCTACACCTTC.

The V and J genes are TRBV5-4 and TRBJ1-2; D is unresolved. CDR1 and CDR2 (germline): SGHNT, YYREEE (reference sequence). The CDR3 is made up of 13 amino acids. Trimming removed 1 base from V and 6 bases from J, with 10 bases in between. The CDR3 coding sequence is TGTGCCAGCAGCTTGCCTAACCTAGATGGCTACACCTTC. Its protein is CASSLPNLDGYTF.